This T cell receptor (beta chain) came from a study of cytomegalovirus exposure and HLA in healthy donors. For the study at large: The 95 to 150 validation repertoires used the same platform as the 666 first-cohort repertoires, a later analysis reported. General study findings and limits: Reportedly, diagnosis of cytomegalovirus status by the classifier showed high specificity and sensitivity. Cytomegalovirus association was listed for 164 TCR beta chains.

Produced via immunoSEQ multiplex PCR; TCRdb's table is partial and in-frame only. The table includes around 190,000 clones, 86% detected once. CDR1 is LNHDA and CDR2 is SQIVND in the germline V gene (reference sequence). Trimming removed 6 bases from V and 4 bases from J, with 10 bases in between. The CDR3 has 12 amino acids. This clone has a single count. Its antigen remains unidentified. From the 120-subject validation cohort, which was separate from the roughly 700-subject first cohort, the donors were drawn. The rearrangement uses TRBV19 and TRBJ2-7; D call uncertain. The specimen sequenced was PBMCs. This TCR was recovered from a young woman in good health and CMV-seronegative. CDR3 amino acids: CASSEAGYEQYF. The CDR3 bases are TGTGCCAGTAGCGAGGCCGGTTACGAGCAGTACTTC.